Listed here is a single TCR beta chain. This sample is drawn from a study of blood T cell repertoires in COVID-19. Study in general: Samples of COVID-19 (acute and convalescent) were obtained from the United States, Italy and Spain. PBMCs, B-cell-depleted T cells, or T cells provided the cDNA or gDNA that made up the material.

The CDR3 totals 16 residues. Germline lookup yields CDR1 SEHNR and CDR2 FQNEAQ (reference sequence). The trim removed 1 base at V and 0 bases at J, leaving 1 base unmatched. The authors' processing: Nucleated cell number was recorded as an estimate derived from reference gene primer amplification. The method was immunoSEQ multiplex PCR; TCRdb's version includes in-frame clones alone and lacks a portion of them. V and J calls and clone size are those listed in that table; D and trimming were worked out from the DNA. The sample has around 110,000 clones, around 80% seen once; the top ten hold 7% to 9.5%.

Sequenced sample: peripheral blood. This sequence was found in a man aged 70-80 years with active or convalescent COVID-19. The chain recombines TRBV7-9 with TRBJ2-2; 8 bases line up with TRBD2. CDR3 in amino acids: CASSLEAGANTGELFF. CDR3 in DNA: TGTGCCAGCAGCTTAGAAGCGGGGGCGAACACCGGGGAGCTGTTTTTT.